These 27 T cell receptor beta chains share one sample of origin, sequenced in a study of T cells in Graves' hyperthyroidism and ophthalmopathy. The TCR beta CDR3 regions underwent amplification using RNA transcripts as the source. HTBI primers were employed in a first-round RT-PCR of the TCR CDR3. TCRdb processed the multiplex PCR reads anew with MiXCR; each CDR3 protein has one entry. The repertoire consists of roughly 38,000 distinct CDR3 sequences, with less than 50% occurring once and the leading ten covering about 6%. Sequencing used blood. These TCRs come from a woman in her fifties or sixties with Graves' hyperthyroidism that later progressed to Graves' ophthalmopathy.

This clonotype was counted many times. This chain joins TRBV5-1 and TRBJ2-3; 8 bases map to TRBD1. Germline loops: CDR1 SGHRS, CDR2 YFSETQ. The CDR3 has 16 amino acids. J gave up 1 base and V 4 bases, and 8 bases lay outside the gene matches. The CDR3 DNA reads TGCGCCAGCAGCCGGGGACAGGAAATACGCACAGATACGCAGTATTTT. Protein: CASSRGQEIRTDTQYF.

Ten or more counts support this clonotype. The rearrangement joins TRBV12-3 or TRBV12-4 to TRBJ1-2; D remains unclear. Trimming removed 5 bases from V and 10 bases from J, with 14 bases in between. This CDR3 has 12 residues. For the CDR3, the DNA is TGTGCCAGCAGTAGAACGGATAGCCACTACACCTTC. Its protein is CASSRTDSHYTF.

This clonotype showed up many times. The rearrangement links TRBV4-2 to TRBJ2-2, with D possibly matching TRBD1 (6 bases). The CDR3 has 15 residues. The germline CDR1 and CDR2 sequences are LGHNA and YNFKEQ. V was pared by 4 bases and J by 5 bases, with 14 bases between. The CDR3 nucleotides are TGTGCCAGCAGCCGCATGGACAGAGGTACCGGGGAGCTGTTTTTT. Encoded protein: CASSRMDRGTGELFF.

This clonotype has a count of ten or more. This chain joins TRBV11-2 and TRBJ2-7; D not certain. The V gene's germline CDR1 is SGHAT and CDR2 FQNNGV. Trimming pared 4 bases from V and 0 bases from J, leaving 10 bases between. This CDR3 is 14 amino acids long. DNA of the CDR3: TGTGCCAGCAGCTCCCTAAGATCCTCCTACGAGCAGTACTTC. It is translated as CASSSLRSSYEQYF.

This clonotype is medium-sized (0.01 to 0.1%) in the sample. The chain links TRBV7-8 to TRBJ1-2; 9 bases map to TRBD1. V shed 5 bases and J 8 bases; nucleotides not matched to a gene: 12. This CDR3 spans 15 amino acids. Looked up from germline, CDR1 is SGHVS and CDR2 is FQNEAQ. The CDR3, as DNA: TGTGCCAGCAGCATGACCGGGACAGGGTTAGGCGGCTACACCTTC. Amino acid sequence: CASSMTGTGLGGYTF. The entire variable domain, with the rest obtained from reference TRBV7-8 and TRBJ1-2, is as follows: GAGVSQSPRYKVAKRGQDVALRCDPISGHVSLFWYQQALGQGPEFLTYFQNEAQLDKSGLPSDRFFAERPEGSVSTLKIQRTQQEDSAVYLCASSMTGTGLGGYTFGSGTRLTVV.

In this sample, this clonotype is medium-sized. This chain connects TRBV10-3 to TRBJ2-3; 8 nucleotides align to TRBD1. V was pared by 10 bases and J by 2 bases, with 8 bases of the junction left unmatched. CDR1 is ENHRY, CDR2 SYGVKD, per germline. CDR3 length: 14 amino acids. CDR3 bases: TGTGCCAACGGACAGGGCGGGGACACAGATACGCAGTATTTT. Its protein is CANGQGGDTDTQYF.

V gene TRBV12-5 combines with J gene TRBJ2-7; TRBD2 agrees at 11 bases. The CDR3 runs to 15 residues. The J segment lost 6 bases and the V segment lost 3 bases, leaving 7 bases of the junction unmatched. The germline CDR1 and CDR2 sequences are LGHNT and FRNRAP. CDR3 sequence (DNA): TGTGCTAGTGGTTTAGTCGTCGGACTAGCGGGCGAGCAGTACTTC. Its translation: CASGLVVGLAGEQYF.

This clonotype is a singleton in its sample. The V call is TRBV20-1, the J call TRBJ2-7; TRBD2 aligns across 14 bases. Germline CDR1 reads DFQATT; CDR2 reads SNEGSKA (reference sequence). V lost 5 bases and J lost 6; bases outside the gene matches: 6. The CDR3 covers 14 residues. CDR3 amino acids: CSAEDGLAGGEQYF. The CDR3 DNA is TGCAGTGCTGAAGATGGACTAGCGGGAGGCGAGCAGTACTTC.

This clonotype was recorded at least ten times. The chain couples TRBV6-2 or TRBV6-3 to TRBJ2-7, with 8 bases that match TRBD1. CDR3 length equals 16 residues. Germline CDR1 and CDR2: MNHEY and SVGEGT. V was clipped by 2 bases and J by 1 base; unmatched bases: 7. CDR3 amino acids: CASSYPRTGNSYEQYF. The CDR3 DNA reads TGTGCCAGCAGTTACCCTAGGACAGGGAATTCCTACGAGCAGTACTTC.

In the case of this clonotype: Likely a read error: the CDR3 ends without its conserved phenylalanine or tryptophan. The DNA is omitted, as the CDR3 cannot be located on it reliably, and the CDR3 follows TCRdb's listing. This rearrangement joins TRBV2 to TRBJ1-6; the D call TRBD1 from the table was never checked on the DNA. Germline values: CDR1 SNHLY, CDR2 FYNNEI. The CDR3 is 15 amino acids long, termini counted. CDR3 residues: CASRGAPDYGYTFGS.

The table lists this clonotype with many counts. This sequence joins TRBV28 and TRBJ2-1; TRBD2 matches at 13 bases. V gave up 6 bases and J gave up 7 bases; unmatched junction bases: 6. This CDR3 has 15 residues. The germline gives CDR1 MDHEN, CDR2 SYDVKM. This CDR3 reads CASSRTSGSGNEQFF. The CDR3 region has the DNA TGTGCCAGCAGCCGGACTAGCGGGAGTGGGAATGAGCAGTTCTTC. Full variable domain (missing parts from reference TRBV28 and TRBJ2-1): DVKVTQSSRYLVKRTGEKVFLECVQDMDHENMFWYRQDPGLGLRLIYFSYDVKMKEKGDIPEGYSVSREKKERFSLILESASTNQTSMYLCASSRTSGSGNEQFFGPGTRLTVL.

The rearrangement uses TRBV7-2 and TRBJ2-3, with TRBD2 identical over 8 bases. The CDR3 contains 16 residues. V was clipped by 2 bases and J by 2 bases; unmatched bases: 6. CDR1 is SGHTA and CDR2 is FQGNSA in the germline V gene. CDR3 sequence: CASSLWREDSTDTQYF. In nucleotides, the CDR3 is TGTGCCAGCAGCTTATGGCGGGAGGATTCCACAGATACGCAGTATTTT.

This clonotype was detected ten times or more. V gene TRBV6-9 combines with J gene TRBJ2-1; 7 positions match TRBD2. V was pared by 2 bases and J by 8 bases, with 9 bases of the junction left unmatched. Germline V gives CDR1 MNHGY, CDR2 SVAAGI. The CDR3 is 15 residues long. CDR3 sequence (DNA): TGTGCCAGCAGTTATCGCTGGCGGGAGACCGATGAGCAGTTCTTC. Amino acid sequence: CASSYRWRETDEQFF.

A note on this clonotype: Since the CDR3 does not end with the conserved phenylalanine or tryptophan, this likely comes from a read error. No DNA is shown, since the ends of the CDR3 on it are uncertain; the CDR3 is the one TCRdb lists. The rearrangement uses TRBV11-1 and TRBJ2-5; the table's TRBD1 call for D was not verified on the DNA. The CDR3 is made up of 16 amino acids, end residues included. Germline loops: CDR1 SGHAT, CDR2 FQDESV (reference sequence). CDR3 region: CASSLGQDNSPLHFGN.

This clonotype counts as medium-sized. The chain recombines TRBV10-1 with TRBJ2-2; D remains ambiguous. Trimming took off 5 bases at V and 2 bases at J, with 9 bases between the two ends. Germline V gene sequence: CDR1 WNHNN, CDR2 SYGVQD (reference sequence). The CDR3 sequence is 14 residues long. This CDR3 is CASSSQHNTGELFF. The CDR3 DNA reads TGCGCCAGCAGTTCTCAGCATAACACCGGGGAGCTGTTTTTT.

This chain uses TRBV20-1 with TRBJ2-7; possible D gene TRBD1, 5 bases. V lost 1 base to trimming and J lost 2 bases, with 6 bases between them. The CDR3 is 12 amino acids. From germline, CDR1 is DFQATT and CDR2 SNEGSKA (reference sequence). The CDR3 DNA is TGCAGTGCTAGAGCACAGGCCTACGAGCAGTACTTC. Translation gives CSARAQAYEQYF.

Sample share makes this clonotype medium-sized. The chain joins TRBV9 to TRBJ2-3; the D is unclear. The V and J ends lost 2 bases and 6 bases respectively, with 10 bases between them. The CDR3 spans 13 residues. Germline loops: CDR1 SGDLS, CDR2 YYNGEE. The CDR3 nucleotides are TGTGCCAGCAGCGTGTTGGCGCGCGATACGCAGTATTTT. The encoded protein is CASSVLARDTQYF.

Concerning this clonotype: One end of the junction fails to match germline, which may point to a read error. The rearrangement links TRBV7-7 to TRBJ2-7; D possibly corresponds to TRBD1 (6 bases). This CDR3 region has 14 residues. Per germline, CDR1 SSHAT and CDR2 FNYEAQ (reference sequence). The CDR3 spells CASSFNSGDYEQYF. The CDR3 DNA follows: TGTGCTAGCAGCTTTAACTCAGGGGACTACGAGCAGTACTTC.

In regard to this clonotype: At one boundary the junction diverges from the germline segment, which might be a read error. This rearrangement joins TRBV19 to TRBJ1-3; D is undetermined. The germline CDR1 and CDR2 sequences are LNHDA and SQIVND (reference sequence). The CDR3 extends over 13 amino acids. The CDR3 loop is CAGSSSSGDTIYF. CDR3 DNA sequence: TGTGCCGGTAGTTCGAGCTCTGGAGACACCATATATTTT.

Details on this clonotype: Since a much larger clone is just one base distant, this may be a read error. The chain combines TRBV3-1 with TRBJ1-4, with a possible D match to TRBD1 (5 bases). Germline CDR1 reads LGHDT; CDR2 reads YNNKEL (reference sequence). The CDR3 extends over 14 amino acids. The CDR3 sequence: CASSQEGLNGKLFF. The CDR3 DNA reads as TGTGCCAGCAGCCAAGAGGGACTTAATGGAAAACTGTTTTTT.

In regard to this clonotype: Given the absence of the conserved phenylalanine or tryptophan at the CDR3 end, a read error is likely. The DNA is omitted, as the CDR3 cannot be located on it reliably, and the CDR3 follows TCRdb's listing. The J gene is TRBJ2-1, the V gene TRBV20-1; the table's D gene call, TRBD1, was not cross checked with the DNA. The CDR3 has 14 residues if both end residues are counted. CDR1 is DFQATT, CDR2 SNEGSKA, per germline (reference sequence). Here the CDR3 reads CSARWGGSGYTFGS.

This clonotype was found many times. This sequence joins TRBV2 and TRBJ1-1, with 7 bases matching TRBD1. This CDR3 has 14 amino acids. Germline V lookup: CDR1 SNHLY, CDR2 FYNNEI. With 7 bases clipped from V and 4 bases from J, the junction kept 9 bases outside the gene matches. The CDR3 loop is CASTLQGMSTEAFF. The DNA for the CDR3 is TGTGCCAGCACTTTACAGGGGATGTCCACTGAAGCTTTCTTT.

This clonotype was seen at least ten times. The chain links TRBV5-4 to TRBJ2-3; no firm D call. V was trimmed by 3 bases and J by 2 bases, leaving 1 base between them. CDR1 is SGHNT, CDR2 YYREEE, per germline (reference sequence). The CDR3 is made up of 11 amino acids. The CDR3 DNA follows: TGTGCCAGCAGCTACACAGATACGCAGTATTTT. Its translation: CASSYTDTQYF. Complete variable domain (other parts from reference TRBV5-4 and TRBJ2-3): ETGVTQSPTHLIKTRGQQVTLRCSSQSGHNTVSWYQQALGQGPQFIFQYYREEENGRGNFPPRFSGLQFPNYSSELNVNALELDDSALYLCASSYTDTQYFGPGTRLTVL.

This clonotype was seen at least ten times. The chain links TRBV6-1 to TRBJ2-7; D gene unclear. CDR3 length: 14 residues. V dropped 6 bases and J dropped 4 bases, with 16 bases sitting between them. The germline gives CDR1 MNHNS, CDR2 SASEGT. DNA of the CDR3: TGTGCCAGCAGAGAGTCTCCGCTCCGTTACGAGCAGTACTTC. It codes for CASRESPLRYEQYF.

The CDR3 nucleotides read TGTGCCACCAGCAGTTTCTTTTTGAGGGGCGGGAACAATCAGCCCCAGCATTTT. It translates to CATSSFFLRGGNNQPQHF. This sequence joins TRBV15 and TRBJ1-5; TRBD1 might be the D (5 bases). The CDR3 is 18 residues long. CDR1 is LNHNV, CDR2 YYDKDF, per germline (reference sequence). Trimming took 3 bases from V and 3 from J, leaving 21 bases between them.

A remark on this clonotype: Germline and junction disagree at one end, which may indicate a read error. The J gene is TRBJ1-4, the V gene TRBV5-1; 7 bases align to TRBD1. CDR1 and CDR2 from the germline V gene are SGHRS and YFSETQ. This CDR3 is 16 amino acids long. The CDR3 loop is CASSSRGRWGNEELFF. CDR3 DNA: TGCGCCAGCAGCTCGAGGGGGCGCTGGGGTAATGAAGAACTGTTTTTT.

There are many counts of this clonotype. This chain joins TRBV20-1 and TRBJ2-2, with TRBD2 matching over 11 bases. CDR1 is DFQATT and CDR2 is SNEGSKA in the germline V gene (reference sequence). This CDR3 is 15 amino acids long. Trimming removed 6 bases from V and 4 bases from J; junction bases left unmatched: 7. CDR3 protein: CSATTSGSLTGELFF. The CDR3 DNA follows: TGCAGTGCGACTACTAGCGGGAGTCTCACCGGGGAGCTGTTTTTT.